These 13 T cell receptor beta chains were sequenced from one sample in a study of T cell changes during pregnancy in multiple sclerosis. Repertoires were generated with immunoSEQ multiplex PCR, while TCRdb's copy carries only in-frame clones and drops some. The sample includes 25,000 to 30,000 clones, about 83% of them seen just once. The source material was CD8+ T cells from peripheral blood mononuclear cells, sampled after pregnancy. These receptors were obtained from a female donor with multiple sclerosis, enrolled in a pregnancy study.

In this sample, this clone turned up a few times. The chain links TRBV2 to TRBJ2-7, with 8 bases fitting TRBD1. Trimming removed 6 bases from V and 7 bases from J; junction bases left unmatched: 5. CDR1 and CDR2 from the germline V gene are SNHLY and FYNNEI. CDR3 length: 12 amino acids. The CDR3 reads CASRDRAREQYF. The DNA of the CDR3 is TGTGCCAGCAGGGACAGGGCTAGGGAGCAGTACTTC.

The chain has TRBV5-1 and TRBJ2-7; D unclear. V shed 1 base and J shed 2 bases, with 7 bases lying between them. Germline lookup yields CDR1 SGHRS and CDR2 YFSETQ. The CDR3 runs to 13 residues. The DNA for the CDR3 is TGCGCCAGCAGCTTGAGCCTTACCTACGAGCAGTACTTC. Its protein is CASSLSLTYEQYF.

The chain joins TRBV7-9 to TRBJ2-7; 9 bases match TRBD1. V lost 5 bases, J lost 3 bases, and 5 bases stayed unmatched. CDR1 is SEHNR, CDR2 FQNEAQ, per germline (reference sequence). The CDR3 length is 14 residues. The CDR3 coding sequence is TGTGCCAGCAGCCCCGGGACAGGGAACTACGAGCAGTACTTC. As protein: CASSPGTGNYEQYF.

This clone came up a few times. This sequence joins TRBV6-4 and TRBJ2-1; the D gene is possibly TRBD2 (7 bases). In germline, CDR1 is MRHNA, CDR2 SNTAGT. V gave up 5 bases and J gave up 5 bases, with 13 bases separating them. This CDR3 region has 14 residues. The CDR3 coding sequence is TGTGCCAGCAGTTCCAGCGGGGACAACAATGAGCAGTTCTTC. Residues: CASSSSGDNNEQFF.

The V and J genes are TRBV6-4 and TRBJ2-3; 10 bases align to TRBD2. CDR1 is MRHNA and CDR2 is SNTAGT in the germline V gene. V lost 3 bases to trimming and J lost 3 bases; unmatched junction nucleotides: 0. CDR3 length: 14 residues. The CDR3 is CASSETSGTDTQYF. CDR3 nucleotide sequence: TGTGCCAGCAGTGAGACTAGCGGGACAGATACGCAGTATTTT.

The chain links TRBV27 to TRBJ1-2, with 11 bases lining up with TRBD1. The V gene's germline CDR1 is MNHEY and CDR2 SMNVEV (reference sequence). There are 15 residues in the CDR3. V dropped 4 bases and J dropped 4; count of bases not matched to a gene: 5. CDR3 region: CASSSPGQGGYGYTF. Here the CDR3 DNA reads TGTGCCAGCAGTTCACCGGGACAGGGGGGCTATGGCTACACCTTC.

The V call is TRBV7-9, the J call TRBJ1-3, with D possibly TRBD1 on 6 matching bases. The V end lost 3 bases, the J end lost 4 bases, and 22 bases lay between the germline ends. The CDR3 is 18 amino acids. CDR1 is SEHNR, CDR2 FQNEAQ, per germline (reference sequence). This chain's CDR3 is CASSFPEFLTGVGNTIYF. The CDR3 DNA reads TGTGCCAGCAGCTTCCCCGAATTCCTGACAGGCGTGGGAAACACCATATATTTT.

The V and J genes are TRBV6-6 and TRBJ2-7; 8 nucleotides agree with TRBD1. Losses at the gene ends were 5 bases for V and 1 base for J; bases not matched to a gene: 4. Germline V gives CDR1 MNHNY, CDR2 SVGAGI (reference sequence). The CDR3 spans 14 residues. DNA of the CDR3: TGTGCCAGCAGTATTACAGGGGGTTCCTACGAGCAGTACTTC. The encoded protein is CASSITGGSYEQYF.

This rearrangement joins TRBV4-1 to TRBJ2-3; D is possibly TRBD2 (6 bases). Germline CDR1 MGHRA, CDR2 YSYEKL. Trimming removed 3 bases from V and 1 base from J, with 11 bases in between. The CDR3 consists of 15 residues. The CDR3: CASSHYPGGTDTQYF. The CDR3 DNA is TGCGCCAGCAGCCACTATCCGGGAGGCACAGATACGCAGTATTTT.

To note about this clone: A read error may produce the germline difference seen at one junction end. The chain has TRBV5-1 and TRBJ2-7; TRBD1 agrees at 9 bases. The CDR3 extends over 12 amino acids. Germline V lookup: CDR1 SGHRS, CDR2 YFSETQ. The CDR3 nucleotides are TGCGCCAGCAGCCTGTACGACAGGGGGGCGATCTTC. This encodes CASSLYDRGAIF.

The J gene is TRBJ2-2, the V gene TRBV10-3; TRBD2 matches at 13 bases. The CDR3 extends over 15 amino acids. V was clipped by 6 bases and J by 7 bases; unmatched bases: 5. The germline CDR1 and CDR2 sequences are ENHRY and SYGVKD. In DNA form, the CDR3 reads TGTGCCATCAGAACCGGGACTAGCGGGATCGGGGAGCTGTTTTTT. This gives the protein CAIRTGTSGIGELFF.

The J gene is TRBJ1-1, the V gene TRBV18; TRBD1 matches at 7 bases. CDR1 is KGHSH, CDR2 LQKENI, per germline. V gave up 3 bases and J gave up 1 base; unmatched junction bases: 14. The CDR3 has 18 amino acids. The CDR3 loop reads CASSPKVASGTENTEAFF. The CDR3 DNA sequence: TGTGCCAGCTCACCGAAGGTCGCCTCCGGGACAGAGAACACTGAAGCTTTCTTT.

The chain links TRBV6-5 to TRBJ2-1; 8 bases agree with TRBD1. In germline, CDR1 is MNHEY, CDR2 SVGAGI. The CDR3 is made up of 16 amino acids. V shed 2 bases, J shed 7 bases, and the junction held 10 bases outside the gene matches. CDR3 in amino acids: CASSYRQGLLLNEQFF. The CDR3 DNA is TGTGCCAGCAGTTACAGACAGGGGCTATTGTTGAATGAGCAGTTCTTC.